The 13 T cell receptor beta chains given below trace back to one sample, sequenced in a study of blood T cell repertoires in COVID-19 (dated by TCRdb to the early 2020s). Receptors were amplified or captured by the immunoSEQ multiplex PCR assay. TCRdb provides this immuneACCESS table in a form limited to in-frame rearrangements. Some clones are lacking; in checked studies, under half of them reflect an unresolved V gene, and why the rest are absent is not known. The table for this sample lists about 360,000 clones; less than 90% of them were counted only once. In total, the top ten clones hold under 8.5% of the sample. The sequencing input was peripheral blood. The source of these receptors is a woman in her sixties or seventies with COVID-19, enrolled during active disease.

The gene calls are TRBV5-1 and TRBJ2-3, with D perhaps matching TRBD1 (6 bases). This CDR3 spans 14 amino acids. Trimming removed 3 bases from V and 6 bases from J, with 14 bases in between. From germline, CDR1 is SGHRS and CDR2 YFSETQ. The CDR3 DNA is TGCGCCAGCAGCTCGATTGGGGGCGGTGATACGCAGTATTTT. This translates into CASSSIGGGDTQYF.

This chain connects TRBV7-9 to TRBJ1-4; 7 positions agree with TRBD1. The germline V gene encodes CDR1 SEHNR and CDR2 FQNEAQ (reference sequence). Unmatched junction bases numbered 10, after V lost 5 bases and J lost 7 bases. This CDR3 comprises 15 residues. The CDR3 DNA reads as TGTGCCAGCAGCCCGCCCCAGGGGGATTTTGAAAAACTGTTTTTT. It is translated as CASSPPQGDFEKLFF.

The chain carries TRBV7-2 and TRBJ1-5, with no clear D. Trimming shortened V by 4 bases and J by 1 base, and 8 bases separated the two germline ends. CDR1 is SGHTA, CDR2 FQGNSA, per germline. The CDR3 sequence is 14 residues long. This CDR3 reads CASSSEGSNQPQHF. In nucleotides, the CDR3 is TGTGCCAGCAGCTCAGAGGGCAGCAATCAGCCCCAGCATTTT. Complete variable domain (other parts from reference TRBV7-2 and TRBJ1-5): GAGVSQSPSNKVTEKGKDVELRCDPISGHTALYWYRQSLGQGLEFLIYFQGNSAPDKSGLPSDRFSAERTGGSVSTLTIQRTQQEDSAVYLCASSSEGSNQPQHFGDGTRLSIL.

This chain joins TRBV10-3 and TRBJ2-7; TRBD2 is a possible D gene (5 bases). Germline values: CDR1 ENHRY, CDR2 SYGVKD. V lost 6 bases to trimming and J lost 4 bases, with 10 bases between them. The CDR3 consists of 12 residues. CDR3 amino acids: CAISGEGYEQYF. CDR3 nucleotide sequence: TGTGCCATCAGCGGTGAGGGATACGAGCAGTACTTC.

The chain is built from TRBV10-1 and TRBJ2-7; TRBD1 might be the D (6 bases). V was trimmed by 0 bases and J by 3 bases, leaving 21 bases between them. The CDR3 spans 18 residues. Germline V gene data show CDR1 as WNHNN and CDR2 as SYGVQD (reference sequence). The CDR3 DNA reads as TGCGCCAGCAGTGAGTCCACGCAAATAGGGGGAACGTTCTACGAGCAGTACTTC. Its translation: CASSESTQIGGTFYEQYF.

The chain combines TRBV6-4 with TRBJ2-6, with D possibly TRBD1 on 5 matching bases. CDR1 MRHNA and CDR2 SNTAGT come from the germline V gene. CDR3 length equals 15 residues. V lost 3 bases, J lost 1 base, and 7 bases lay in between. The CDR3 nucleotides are TGTGCCAGCAGTGAAAAGGGGTCTGGGGCCAACGTCCTGACTTTC. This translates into CASSEKGSGANVLTF.

Here the CDR3 reads CASSELGPFNQPQHF. The CDR3 coding sequence is TGTGCCAGCAGTGAACTTGGCCCTTTTAATCAGCCCCAGCATTTT. The rearrangement links TRBV2 to TRBJ1-5; D ambiguous. CDR1 is SNHLY, CDR2 FYNNEI, per germline. There are 15 residues in the CDR3. V gave up 2 bases and J gave up 4 bases, with 12 bases separating them.

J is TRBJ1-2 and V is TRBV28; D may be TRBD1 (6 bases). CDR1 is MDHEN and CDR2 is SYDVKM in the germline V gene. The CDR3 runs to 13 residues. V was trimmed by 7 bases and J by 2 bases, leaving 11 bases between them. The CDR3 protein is CASTLTGNYGYTF. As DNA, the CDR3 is TGTGCCAGCACTCTTACAGGGAACTATGGCTACACCTTC.

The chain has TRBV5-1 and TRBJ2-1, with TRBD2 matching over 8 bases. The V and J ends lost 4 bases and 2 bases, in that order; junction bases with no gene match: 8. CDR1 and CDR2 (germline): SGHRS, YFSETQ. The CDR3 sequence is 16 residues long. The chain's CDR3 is CASSPSAGATYNEQFF. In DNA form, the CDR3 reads TGCGCCAGCAGCCCCTCAGCGGGGGCTACCTACAATGAGCAGTTCTTC.

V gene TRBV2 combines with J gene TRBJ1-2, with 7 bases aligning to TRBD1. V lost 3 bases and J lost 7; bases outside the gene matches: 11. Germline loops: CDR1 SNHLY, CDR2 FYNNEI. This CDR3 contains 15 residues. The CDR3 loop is CASSDGRDRGGGYTF. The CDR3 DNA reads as TGTGCCAGCAGTGACGGTAGGGACAGAGGTGGTGGCTACACCTTC. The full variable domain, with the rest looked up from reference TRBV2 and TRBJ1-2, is EPEVTQTPSHQVTQMGQEVILRCVPISNHLYFYWYRQILGQKVEFLVSFYNNEISEKSEIFDDQFSVERPDGSNFTLKIRSTKLEDSAMYFCASSDGRDRGGGYTFGSGTRLTVV.

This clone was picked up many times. In nucleotides, the CDR3 is TGTGCCAGCAGCCCCGGGGGGGTAGGACCTTTCTTT. Protein: CASSPGGVGPFF. The chain has TRBV9 and TRBJ1-1; perhaps TRBD1 as D (5 bases). The ends were cut back, 4 bases at V and 12 bases at J, with 16 bases in the middle. CDR1 SGDLS and CDR2 YYNGEE come from the germline V gene. The CDR3 length is 12 residues.

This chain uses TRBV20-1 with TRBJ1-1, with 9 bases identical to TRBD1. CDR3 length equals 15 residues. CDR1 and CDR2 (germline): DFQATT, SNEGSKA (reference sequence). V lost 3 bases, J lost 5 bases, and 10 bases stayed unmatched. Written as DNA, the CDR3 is TGCAGTGCTAGTCGGCCGGGACAGGGTAGAACTGAAGCTTTCTTT. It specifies CSASRPGQGRTEAFF.

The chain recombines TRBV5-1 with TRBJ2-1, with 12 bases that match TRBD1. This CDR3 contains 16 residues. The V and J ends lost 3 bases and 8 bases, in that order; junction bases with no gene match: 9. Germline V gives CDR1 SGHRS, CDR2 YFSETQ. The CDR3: CASSSRGTGGFDEQFF. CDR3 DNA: TGCGCCAGCAGCTCACGCGGGACAGGGGGCTTTGATGAGCAGTTCTTC.